This T cell receptor beta chain comes out of a study of T cell responses to AZD1222 COVID-19 vaccine. Regarding the study as a whole: It should be noted that donors were predominantly white British and more often female, and clonal diversity was possibly underestimated.

Regarding this clone: Its target is unknown.

CDR1 MGHDK and CDR2 SYGVNS come from the germline V gene. This CDR3 region has 13 residues. The V and J ends lost 3 bases and 3 bases respectively, with 8 bases between them. The data were produced by immunoSEQ multiplex PCR, yet TCRdb's version contains in-frame clones alone and is incomplete. The table records about 130,000 clones, around 90% of them present only once. The source is an adult in good health. The sequencing here drew on peripheral blood, taken on day 0 of AZD1222 vaccination. The chain recombines TRBV25-1 with TRBJ1-2; D is unclear. This CDR3 reads CASSDPPDYGYTF. CDR3 nucleotide sequence: TGTGCCAGCAGTGATCCACCTGACTATGGCTACACCTTC.